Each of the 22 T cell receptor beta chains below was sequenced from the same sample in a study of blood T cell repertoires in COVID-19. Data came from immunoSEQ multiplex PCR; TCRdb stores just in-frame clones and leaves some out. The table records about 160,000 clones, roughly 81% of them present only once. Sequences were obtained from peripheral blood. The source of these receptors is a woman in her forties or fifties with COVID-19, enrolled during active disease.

CDR3 loop: CASSQVAGGSLQETQYF. In nucleotides, the CDR3 is TGCGCCAGCAGCCAAGTTGCGGGGGGCAGTCTGCAAGAGACCCAGTACTTC. The chain couples TRBV4-1 to TRBJ2-5, with 8 bases identical to TRBD2. Germline trimming cut 1 base from V and 2 bases from J; bases unmatched to any gene: 9. The CDR3 runs to 17 residues. Germline loops: CDR1 MGHRA, CDR2 YSYEKL.

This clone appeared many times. This CDR3 is CASSENMNQPQHF. CDR3 DNA sequence: TGCGCCAGCAGTGAGAACATGAATCAGCCCCAGCATTTT. The chain is built from TRBV10-1 and TRBJ1-5, with no clear D. The V end lost 2 bases, the J end lost 4 bases, and 6 bases lay between the germline ends. The CDR3 has 13 amino acids. Germline V gene sequence: CDR1 WNHNN, CDR2 SYGVQD (reference sequence).

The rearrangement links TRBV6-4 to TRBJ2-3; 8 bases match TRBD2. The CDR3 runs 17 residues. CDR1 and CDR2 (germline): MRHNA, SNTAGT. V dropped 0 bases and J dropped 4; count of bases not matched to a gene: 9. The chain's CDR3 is CASSDSPPGGRADTQYF. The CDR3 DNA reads TGTGCCAGCAGTGACTCCCCACCGGGGGGGCGTGCAGATACGCAGTATTTT.

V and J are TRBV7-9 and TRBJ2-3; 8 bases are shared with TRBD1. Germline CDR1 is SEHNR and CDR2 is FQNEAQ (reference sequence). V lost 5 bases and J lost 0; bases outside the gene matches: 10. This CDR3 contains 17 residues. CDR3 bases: TGTGCCAGCAGCGGGACGGGGACAGGCGATAGCACAGATACGCAGTATTTT. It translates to CASSGTGTGDSTDTQYF.

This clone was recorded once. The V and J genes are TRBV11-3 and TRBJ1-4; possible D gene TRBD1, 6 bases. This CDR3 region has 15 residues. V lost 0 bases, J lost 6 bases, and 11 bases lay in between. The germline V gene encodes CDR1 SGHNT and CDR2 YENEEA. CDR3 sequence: CASSLDRNRDEKLFF. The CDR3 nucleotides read TGTGCCAGCAGCTTAGATCGAAACAGGGATGAAAAACTGTTTTTT.

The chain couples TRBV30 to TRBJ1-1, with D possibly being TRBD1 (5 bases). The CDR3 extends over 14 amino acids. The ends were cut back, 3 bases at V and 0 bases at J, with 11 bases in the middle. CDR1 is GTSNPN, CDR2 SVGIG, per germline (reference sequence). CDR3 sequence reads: CAWSSTALNTEAFF. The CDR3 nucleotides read TGTGCCTGGAGCTCGACAGCATTGAACACTGAAGCTTTCTTT.

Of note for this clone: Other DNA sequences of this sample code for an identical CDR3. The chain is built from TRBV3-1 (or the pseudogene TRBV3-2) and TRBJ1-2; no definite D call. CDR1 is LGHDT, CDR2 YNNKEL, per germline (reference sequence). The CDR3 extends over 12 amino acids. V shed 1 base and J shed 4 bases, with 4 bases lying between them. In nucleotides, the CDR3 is TGTGCCAGCAGCCAAGGCGGCTATGGCTACACCTTC. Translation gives CASSQGGYGYTF.

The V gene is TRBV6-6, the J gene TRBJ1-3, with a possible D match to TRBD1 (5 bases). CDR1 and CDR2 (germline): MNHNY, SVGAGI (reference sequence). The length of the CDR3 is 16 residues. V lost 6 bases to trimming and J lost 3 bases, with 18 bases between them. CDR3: CASSRNSATGGNTIYF. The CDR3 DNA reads TGTGCCAGCAGCCGCAACTCGGCTACAGGTGGAAACACCATATATTTT.

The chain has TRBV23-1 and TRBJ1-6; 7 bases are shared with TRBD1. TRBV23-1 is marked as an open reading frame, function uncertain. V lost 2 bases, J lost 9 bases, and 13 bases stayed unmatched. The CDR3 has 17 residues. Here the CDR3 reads CASSQPLQGSVPSPLHF. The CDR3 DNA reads TGCGCCAGCAGTCAACCTTTACAGGGGAGCGTCCCTTCACCCCTCCACTTT.

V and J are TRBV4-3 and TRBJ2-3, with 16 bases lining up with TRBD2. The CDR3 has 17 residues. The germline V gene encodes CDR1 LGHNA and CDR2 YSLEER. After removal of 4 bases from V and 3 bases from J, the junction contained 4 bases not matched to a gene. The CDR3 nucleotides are TGCGCCAGCAGCCCGGGACTAGCGGGGGGGCGGACAGATACGCAGTATTTT. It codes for CASSPGLAGGRTDTQYF.

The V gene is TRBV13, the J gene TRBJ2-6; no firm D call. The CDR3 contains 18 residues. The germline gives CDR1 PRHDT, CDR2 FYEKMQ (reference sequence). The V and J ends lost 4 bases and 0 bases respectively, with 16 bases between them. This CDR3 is CASSSRSVPVSGANVLTF. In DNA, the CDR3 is TGTGCCAGCAGCTCCCGGTCTGTTCCCGTCTCTGGGGCCAACGTCCTGACTTTC.

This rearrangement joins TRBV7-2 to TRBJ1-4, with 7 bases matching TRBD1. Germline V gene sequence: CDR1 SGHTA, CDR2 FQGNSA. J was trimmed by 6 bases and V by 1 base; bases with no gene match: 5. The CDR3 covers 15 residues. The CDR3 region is CASSLGGQTHEKLFF. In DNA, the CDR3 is TGTGCCAGCAGCTTAGGGGGACAGACCCATGAAAAACTGTTTTTT.

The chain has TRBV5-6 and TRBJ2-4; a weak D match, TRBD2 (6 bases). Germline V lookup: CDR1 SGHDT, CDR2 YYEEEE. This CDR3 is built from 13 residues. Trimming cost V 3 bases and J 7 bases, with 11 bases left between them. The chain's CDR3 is CASSWEDANIQYF. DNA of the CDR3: TGTGCCAGCAGCTGGGAGGACGCGAACATTCAGTACTTC.

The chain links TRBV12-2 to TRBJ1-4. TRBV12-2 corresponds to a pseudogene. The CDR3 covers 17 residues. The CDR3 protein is CASRSPYLDGEGEKLFF. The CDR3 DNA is TGTGCAAGTCGCTCCCCTTACCTGGACGGGGAGGGCGAAAAACTGTTTTTT.

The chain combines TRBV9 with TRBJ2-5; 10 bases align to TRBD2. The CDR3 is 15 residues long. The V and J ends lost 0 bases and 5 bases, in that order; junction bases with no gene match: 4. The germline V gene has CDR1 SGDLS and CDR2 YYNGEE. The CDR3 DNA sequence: TGTGCCAGCAGCGTAGATGGTAGCGGGGGGGAGACCCAGTACTTC. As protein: CASSVDGSGGETQYF.

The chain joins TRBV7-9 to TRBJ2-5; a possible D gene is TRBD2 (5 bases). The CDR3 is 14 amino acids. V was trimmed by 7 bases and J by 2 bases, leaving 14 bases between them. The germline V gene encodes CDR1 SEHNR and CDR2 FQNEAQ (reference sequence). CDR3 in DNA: TGTGCCAGCAACCACGACCGGGGACAAGAGACCCAGTACTTC. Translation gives CASNHDRGQETQYF.

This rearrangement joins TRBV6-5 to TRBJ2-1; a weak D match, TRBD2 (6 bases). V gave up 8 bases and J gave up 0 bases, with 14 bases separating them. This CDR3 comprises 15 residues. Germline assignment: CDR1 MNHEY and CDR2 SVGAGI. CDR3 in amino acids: CASVGGGDSYNEQFF. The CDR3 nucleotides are TGTGCCAGCGTCGGGGGTGGGGACTCCTACAATGAGCAGTTCTTC.

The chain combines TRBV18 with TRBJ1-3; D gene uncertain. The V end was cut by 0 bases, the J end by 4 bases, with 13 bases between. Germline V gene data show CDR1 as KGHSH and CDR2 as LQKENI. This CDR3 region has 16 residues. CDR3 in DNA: TGTGCCAGCTCACCACCGGCCTGGGCGCAAGGAAACACCATATATTTT. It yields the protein CASSPPAWAQGNTIYF.

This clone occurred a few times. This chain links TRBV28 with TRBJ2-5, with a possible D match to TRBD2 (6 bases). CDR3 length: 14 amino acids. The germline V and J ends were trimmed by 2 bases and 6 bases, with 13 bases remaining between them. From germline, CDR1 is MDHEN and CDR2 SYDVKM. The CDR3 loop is CASSLIQGGQTQYF. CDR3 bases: TGTGCCAGCAGTTTAATCCAGGGAGGTCAGACCCAGTACTTC.

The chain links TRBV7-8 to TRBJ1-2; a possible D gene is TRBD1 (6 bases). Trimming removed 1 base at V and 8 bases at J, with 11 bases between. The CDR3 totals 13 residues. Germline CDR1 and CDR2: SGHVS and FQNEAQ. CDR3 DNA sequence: TGTGCCAGCAGCTTAGAAGGGGGTCGGGGCTACACCTTC. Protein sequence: CASSLEGGRGYTF. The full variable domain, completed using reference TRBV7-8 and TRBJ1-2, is GAGVSQSPRYKVAKRGQDVALRCDPISGHVSLFWYQQALGQGPEFLTYFQNEAQLDKSGLPSDRFFAERPEGSVSTLKIQRTQQEDSAVYLCASSLEGGRGYTFGSGTRLTVV.

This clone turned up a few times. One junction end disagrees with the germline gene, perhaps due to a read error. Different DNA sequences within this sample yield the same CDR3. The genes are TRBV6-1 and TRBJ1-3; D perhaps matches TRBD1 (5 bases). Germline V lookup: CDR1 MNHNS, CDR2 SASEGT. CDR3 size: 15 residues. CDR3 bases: TGTGCCAGCAGCGAAGACAGAAACTCTGGAAACACCATATATTTT. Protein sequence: CASSEDRNSGNTIYF.

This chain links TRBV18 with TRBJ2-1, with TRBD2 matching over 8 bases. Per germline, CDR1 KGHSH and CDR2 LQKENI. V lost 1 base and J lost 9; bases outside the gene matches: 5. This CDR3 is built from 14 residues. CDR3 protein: CASSPRERGSEQFF. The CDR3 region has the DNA TGTGCCAGCTCACCACGGGAGCGGGGGAGTGAGCAGTTCTTC.